This T cell receptor (beta chain) comes out of a study of cytomegalovirus exposure and HLA in healthy donors. Study results and caveats: HLA restriction was apparent for most CMV-associated TCR beta chains in a later analysis. In an earlier analysis, most TCR beta V segments were productive about 87% or about 30% of the time. For presence/absence analyses, sequencing depth was assumed to be roughly uniform across donors.

V gave up 5 bases and J gave up 9 bases; unmatched junction bases: 15. There are 15 residues in the CDR3. Looked up from germline, CDR1 is MRHNA and CDR2 is SNTAGT. Of note for this clone: Its antigen remains unknown.

With 60 Vbeta and 13 Jbeta primers, the PCR was carried out. This table comes from immunoSEQ multiplex PCR, and its TCRdb copy is limited to in-frame clones, with some not included. Of over 150,000 clones listed, around 75% were seen once; the top ten hold around 4.6%. The rearrangement links TRBV6-4 to TRBJ2-5; 7 nucleotides agree with TRBD2. The receptor comes from a male donor in good health and CMV-seronegative. The sequenced sample consisted of PBMCs. The CDR3 reads CASSSLRGGLAAQYF. The CDR3 DNA reads TGTGCCAGCAGTTCTCTTAGGGGAGGGTTGGCGGCCCAGTACTTC.